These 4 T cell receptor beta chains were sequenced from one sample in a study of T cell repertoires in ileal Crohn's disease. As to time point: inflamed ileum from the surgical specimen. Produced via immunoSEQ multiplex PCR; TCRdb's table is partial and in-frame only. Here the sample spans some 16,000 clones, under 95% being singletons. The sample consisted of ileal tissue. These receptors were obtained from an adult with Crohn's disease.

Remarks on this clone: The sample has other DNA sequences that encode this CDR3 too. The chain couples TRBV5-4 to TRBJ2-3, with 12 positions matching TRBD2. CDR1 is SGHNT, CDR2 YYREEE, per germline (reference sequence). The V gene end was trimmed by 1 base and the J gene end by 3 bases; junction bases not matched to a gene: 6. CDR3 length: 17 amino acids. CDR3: CASSLRLAGGPTDTQYF. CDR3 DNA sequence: TGTGCCAGCAGCTTGCGTCTAGCGGGGGGGCCAACAGATACGCAGTATTTT.

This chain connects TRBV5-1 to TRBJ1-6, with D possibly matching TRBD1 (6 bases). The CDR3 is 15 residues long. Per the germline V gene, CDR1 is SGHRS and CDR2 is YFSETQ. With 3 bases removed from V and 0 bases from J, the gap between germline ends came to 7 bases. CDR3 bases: TGCGCCAGCAGCTCGGACAGCTCCTATAATTCACCCCTCCACTTT. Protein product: CASSSDSSYNSPLHF.

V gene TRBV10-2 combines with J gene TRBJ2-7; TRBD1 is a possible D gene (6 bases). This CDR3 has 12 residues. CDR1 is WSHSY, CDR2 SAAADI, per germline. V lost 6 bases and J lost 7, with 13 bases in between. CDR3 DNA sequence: TGCGCCAGCAGCGAACAGGGTTTTGAGCAGTACTTC. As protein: CASSEQGFEQYF.

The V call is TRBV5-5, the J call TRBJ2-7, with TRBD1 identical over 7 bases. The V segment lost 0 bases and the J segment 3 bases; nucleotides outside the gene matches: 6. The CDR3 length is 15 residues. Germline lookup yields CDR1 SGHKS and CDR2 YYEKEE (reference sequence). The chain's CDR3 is CASSLGKTGYYEQYF. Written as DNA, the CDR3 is TGTGCCAGCAGCTTGGGTAAGACAGGGTACTACGAGCAGTACTTC. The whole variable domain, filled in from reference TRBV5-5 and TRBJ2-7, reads DAGVTQSPTHLIKTRGQQVTLRCSPISGHKSVSWYQQVLGQGPQFIFQYYEKEERGRGNFPDRFSARQFPNYSSELNVNALLLGDSALYLCASSLGKTGYYEQYFGPGTRLTVT.